Presented here are 9 T cell receptor beta chains from one specimen sequenced in a study of T cell responses to AZD1222 COVID-19 vaccine. Sequencing used immunoSEQ multiplex PCR; TCRdb keeps in-frame clones, though not all of them. The profile shows about 61,000 clones, roughly four fifths of them singletons. The starting material was peripheral blood, obtained 28 days after the second AZD1222 dose. These receptors all come from an adult who received the AZD1222 COVID-19 vaccine.

The chain joins TRBV30 to TRBJ1-6; TRBD1 aligns across 9 bases. Trimming cost V 4 bases and J 0 bases; bases outside gene matches: 13. The CDR3 covers 19 residues. Germline V gene sequence: CDR1 GTSNPN, CDR2 SVGIG (reference sequence). The CDR3 reads CAWIGHRGRLGSYNSPLHF. The CDR3 nucleotides read TGTGCCTGGATTGGGCACAGGGGGCGACTCGGCTCCTATAATTCACCCCTCCACTTT.

The chain recombines TRBV7-5 with TRBJ2-1; no check of the table's D call, TRBD2, against the DNA was made. TRBV7-5 is noted as a pseudogene. The CDR3 spans 16 residues. This chain's CDR3 is CARSLGEEFCFDCRFF. The DNA of the CDR3 is TGTGCCAGAAGCTTAGGAGAGGAATTTTGCTTCGATTGTAGGTTCTTC.

The V and J genes are TRBV7-2 and TRBJ2-1; the match to TRBD2 covers 9 bases. The J segment lost 7 bases and the V segment lost 0 bases, leaving 4 bases of the junction unmatched. This CDR3 is 15 amino acids long. Per germline, CDR1 SGHTA and CDR2 FQGNSA. The CDR3 nucleotides are TGTGCCAGCAGCTTAGCTAGCGGGAGCTCAAATGAGCAGTTCTTC. It is translated as CASSLASGSSNEQFF.

CDR3 sequence: CASSLGLTPYEQYF. The CDR3 coding sequence is TGTGCCAGCAGCTTAGGACTCACGCCCTACGAGCAGTACTTC. The V and J genes are TRBV7-9 and TRBJ2-7; D gene ambiguous. Deletions cut 1 base from V and 2 bases from J, with 9 bases between. The CDR3 sequence is 14 residues long. Germline V lookup: CDR1 SEHNR, CDR2 FQNEAQ (reference sequence).

This rearrangement joins TRBV19 to TRBJ1-1; the D is unclear. The CDR3 is 17 amino acids. Germline V lookup: CDR1 LNHDA, CDR2 SQIVND (reference sequence). The V end lost 0 bases, the J end lost 5 bases, and 19 bases lay between the germline ends. The CDR3 bases are TGTGCCAGTAGTATAGATCCCAGTAAGTGGGTCTTAACTGAAGCTTTCTTT. Its translation: CASSIDPSKWVLTEAFF.

The V gene is TRBV19, the J gene TRBJ2-7; D could derive from TRBD1 or TRBD2 (5 bases each). The germline V gene has CDR1 LNHDA and CDR2 SQIVND (reference sequence). The CDR3 loop spans 15 amino acids. V was trimmed by 7 bases and J by 2 bases, leaving 18 bases between them. CDR3 sequence reads: CASTSWDAGTYEQYF. The CDR3 DNA reads as TGTGCCAGTACCTCCTGGGACGCTGGCACCTACGAGCAGTACTTC. The variable domain in full, completed from reference TRBV19 and TRBJ2-7, reads DGGITQSPKYLFRKEGQNVTLSCEQNLNHDAMYWYRQDPGQGLRLIYYSQIVNDFQKGDIAEGYSVSREKKESFPLTVTSAQKNPTAFYLCASTSWDAGTYEQYFGPGTRLTVT.

This clone has a single count. This chain links TRBV28 with TRBJ2-3; D is undetermined. The length of the CDR3 is 17 residues. Germline CDR1 is MDHEN and CDR2 is SYDVKM. V lost 4 bases to trimming and J lost 3 bases, with 20 bases between them. The CDR3: CASSSLGKGKVTDTQYF. The CDR3 DNA reads TGTGCCAGCAGTTCCCTGGGGAAAGGGAAGGTAACAGATACGCAGTATTTT.

The V call is TRBV2, the J call TRBJ2-7, with 7 nucleotides matching TRBD2. With 7 bases clipped from V and 2 bases from J, the junction kept 11 bases outside the gene matches. Germline V gene data show CDR1 as SNHLY and CDR2 as FYNNEI. The CDR3 has 15 residues. The CDR3 loop is CASTNLAAGTYEQYF. The CDR3 DNA is TGTGCCAGCACCAATCTAGCAGCGGGAACCTACGAGCAGTACTTC.

This clone has just one count. This chain connects TRBV6-5 to TRBJ2-7; 11 bases are a match to TRBD2. This CDR3 is built from 15 residues. The V gene's germline CDR1 is MNHEY and CDR2 SVGAGI. J lost 13 bases, V lost 0 bases, and 11 bases had no gene match. In DNA, the CDR3 is TGTGCCAGCAGTTACTCGAGTACTAGCGGGAGAGGAGTATACTTC. It translates to CASSYSSTSGRGVYF.